The 30 T cell receptor beta chains presented below share a single source sample, sequenced in a study of T cells in narcolepsy. Libraries were prepared by immunoSEQ multiplex PCR; TCRdb keeps only in-frame clonotypes and omits some of them. The sample lists about 3,400 clones; roughly 60% were seen once. The sequencing input was CD45RA- memory CD8+ T cells from PBMCs. These receptors came from a human donor with narcolepsy.

The rearrangement joins TRBV29-1 to TRBJ2-5, with 12 bases fitting TRBD2. The germline V gene encodes CDR1 SQVTM and CDR2 ANQGSEA. This CDR3 spans 14 amino acids. J lost 5 bases, V lost 7 bases, and 8 bases had no gene match. The CDR3 coding sequence is TGCAGCGGCTGGACCGGGACTAGCGGGGAGACCCAGTACTTC. Its translation: CSGWTGTSGETQYF.

In its sample, this clone was seen a few times. This chain links TRBV7-6 with TRBJ1-6; D not certain. The CDR3 runs 16 residues. The V and J ends lost 3 bases and 7 bases respectively, with 16 bases between them. The V gene's germline CDR1 is SGHVS and CDR2 FNYEAQ. CDR3 residues: CASSLGGTGRNSPLHF. The CDR3 nucleotides are TGTGCCAGCAGCTTGGGCGGAACCGGGAGGAATTCACCCCTCCACTTT.

The chain joins TRBV6-5 to TRBJ1-1; D is perhaps TRBD1 (5 bases). CDR3 size: 13 residues. The ends were cut back, 10 bases at V and 3 bases at J, with 15 bases in the middle. Germline loops: CDR1 MNHEY, CDR2 SVGAGI. The CDR3 region has the DNA TGTGCCATCAGCCTCAGGGACTACACTGAAGCTTTCTTT. This gives the protein CAISLRDYTEAFF.

In nucleotides, the CDR3 is TGTGCCAGCAGACCCGATAATCCGAACTATGGCTACACCTTC. Encoded protein: CASRPDNPNYGYTF. V usage is TRBV6-6 and J usage is TRBJ1-2; D is ambiguous. V lost 6 bases and J lost 2, with 13 bases in between. The germline V gene encodes CDR1 MNHNY and CDR2 SVGAGI (reference sequence). The CDR3 consists of 14 residues.

This clone is deemed medium-sized. The DNA of the CDR3 is TGCGCCAGCAGCCAGGGGATTACCTACGAGCAGTACTTC. Translation: CASSQGITYEQYF. The chain employs TRBV4-1 and TRBJ2-7; unclear D gene. Germline V CDR1 and CDR2: MGHRA, YSYEKL. Trimming cost V 3 bases and J 2 bases, with 8 bases left between them. The CDR3 loop spans 13 amino acids.

The chain has TRBV12-5 and TRBJ1-4, with D perhaps matching TRBD1 (5 bases). V dropped 4 bases and J dropped 6 bases, with 9 bases sitting between them. Looked up from germline, CDR1 is LGHNT and CDR2 is FRNRAP. The CDR3 runs 13 residues. CDR3 sequence reads: CASGWGGDEKLFF. In nucleotides, the CDR3 is TGTGCTAGTGGTTGGGGCGGTGATGAAAAACTGTTTTTT.

V gene TRBV19 combines with J gene TRBJ1-6, with 7 bases aligning to TRBD1. J was trimmed by 7 bases and V by 5 bases; bases with no gene match: 5. Germline assignment: CDR1 LNHDA and CDR2 SQIVND (reference sequence). This CDR3 comprises 14 residues. Written as DNA, the CDR3 is TGTGCCAGTAGTGACAGGGAGGGGAATTCACCCCTCCACTTT. Translating it yields CASSDREGNSPLHF.

The gene calls are TRBV7-9 and TRBJ2-7; D perhaps matches TRBD2 (6 bases). There are 17 residues in the CDR3. Trimming shortened V by 6 bases and J by 1 base, and 22 bases separated the two germline ends. Germline lookup yields CDR1 SEHNR and CDR2 FQNEAQ (reference sequence). For the CDR3, the DNA is TGTGCCAGCAGACCCACTTCTGGGACGGGAGCTTCCTACGAGCAGTACTTC. Protein product: CASRPTSGTGASYEQYF.

This chain joins TRBV7-7 and TRBJ2-1; 7 nucleotides line up with TRBD1. V shed 0 bases, J shed 8 bases, and the junction held 7 bases outside the gene matches. Per the germline V gene, CDR1 is SSHAT and CDR2 is FNYEAQ (reference sequence). The CDR3 contains 15 residues. Here the CDR3 DNA reads TGTGCCAGCAGCTTAGCTGACAGGGCCGGAGATGAGCAGTTCTTC. Translating it yields CASSLADRAGDEQFF.

The genes are TRBV9 and TRBJ1-1, with 8 bases matching TRBD1. Unmatched junction bases numbered 7, after V lost 4 bases and J lost 2 bases. Germline loops: CDR1 SGDLS, CDR2 YYNGEE. The CDR3 spans 15 residues. CDR3 amino acids: CASSPWTGSNTEAFF. In nucleotides, the CDR3 is TGTGCCAGCAGCCCTTGGACAGGGTCAAACACTGAAGCTTTCTTT.

The chain carries TRBV4-1 and TRBJ2-1; D unresolved. The V gene's germline CDR1 is MGHRA and CDR2 YSYEKL. This CDR3 spans 13 amino acids. V lost 0 bases and J 10 bases, leaving 10 bases between the germline ends. This CDR3 is CASSQEGSIEQFF. CDR3 DNA: TGCGCCAGCAGCCAAGAAGGTAGCATCGAGCAGTTCTTC.

The CDR3 coding sequence is TGTGCCAGCAGTGAAGAAGGGCTTCAGCCCCAGCATTTT. Translation gives CASSEEGLQPQHF. The chain joins TRBV6-1 to TRBJ1-5; unclear D gene. CDR1 is MNHNS, CDR2 SASEGT, per germline. V was pared by 1 base and J by 6 bases, with 7 bases between. This CDR3 contains 13 residues.

The V call is TRBV4-1, the J call TRBJ2-1; 8 positions match TRBD2. Trimming at V came to 9 bases and at J to 8 bases, leaving 6 bases not matched to a gene. Looked up from germline, CDR1 is MGHRA and CDR2 is YSYEKL. There are 12 residues in the CDR3. CDR3 nucleotide sequence: TGCGCCAGTCGGGGGGGGAGAGATGAGCAGTTCTTC. This sequence encodes CASRGGRDEQFF.

The gene calls are TRBV4-1 and TRBJ1-2; no firm D call. V lost 0 bases to trimming and J lost 2 bases, with 10 bases between them. The germline V gene encodes CDR1 MGHRA and CDR2 YSYEKL. The CDR3 runs to 15 residues. CDR3 nucleotides: TGCGCCAGCAGCCAAGAAGCCGCCCTAAACTATGGCTACACCTTC. This sequence encodes CASSQEAALNYGYTF.

The rearrangement uses TRBV5-1 and TRBJ2-2, with a possible D match to TRBD1 (7 bases). The length of the CDR3 is 16 residues. V was clipped by 3 bases and J by 5 bases, with 17 bases between them. The germline V gene has CDR1 SGHRS and CDR2 YFSETQ. The CDR3 DNA reads TGCGCCAGCAGCTGGGGACTGACAGGGATAACCGGGGAGCTGTTTTTT. Its protein is CASSWGLTGITGELFF.

The V gene is TRBV19, the J gene TRBJ2-7, with 9 bases fitting TRBD2. V lost 3 bases and J lost 5; bases outside the gene matches: 5. The CDR3 sequence is 14 residues long. The germline V gene has CDR1 LNHDA and CDR2 SQIVND (reference sequence). The CDR3 is CASSIRTSDNEQYF. DNA for the CDR3: TGTGCCAGTAGTATTAGGACTAGCGATAACGAGCAGTACTTC.

This clone has just one count. This chain joins TRBV6-1 and TRBJ2-5, with D possibly TRBD2 on 6 matching bases. This CDR3 region has 16 residues. Germline-derived CDR1 and CDR2 are MNHNS and SASEGT. V lost 2 bases to trimming and J lost 1 base, with 14 bases between them. For the CDR3, the DNA is TGTGCCAGCAGTGAAAACGAAGCGGGCCTCCAAGAGACCCAGTACTTC. As protein: CASSENEAGLQETQYF.

The gene calls are TRBV9 and TRBJ2-7; TRBD1 matches 9 bases. Germline loops: CDR1 SGDLS, CDR2 YYNGEE. This CDR3 has 13 amino acids. J was trimmed by 3 bases and V by 3 bases; bases with no gene match: 1. CDR3 residues: CASSATGGYEQYF. DNA for the CDR3: TGTGCCAGCAGCGCGACAGGGGGCTACGAGCAGTACTTC.

Worth noting for this clone: This specimen includes other DNA sequences encoding the same CDR3. The V and J genes are TRBV5-1 and TRBJ1-1; 8 nucleotides match TRBD1. V shed 4 bases, J shed 5 bases, and the junction held 10 bases outside the gene matches. The CDR3 contains 15 residues. Germline loops: CDR1 SGHRS, CDR2 YFSETQ. CDR3 region: CASSHSRTGKTEAFF. The DNA for the CDR3 is TGCGCCAGCAGCCACAGTCGGACAGGGAAAACTGAAGCTTTCTTT.

The chain combines TRBV7-9 with TRBJ2-1; D is uncertain. Germline lookup yields CDR1 SEHNR and CDR2 FQNEAQ (reference sequence). The CDR3 consists of 12 residues. Trimming took off 0 bases at V and 10 bases at J, with 7 bases between the two ends. CDR3: CASSLARLEQFF. In DNA, the CDR3 is TGTGCCAGCAGCTTAGCCCGTTTAGAGCAGTTCTTC.

The chain couples TRBV5-1 to TRBJ1-2, with 8 bases that match TRBD1. Losses at the gene ends were 0 bases for V and 6 bases for J; bases not matched to a gene: 13. This CDR3 comprises 17 residues. CDR1 and CDR2 from the germline V gene are SGHRS and YFSETQ. CDR3 DNA: TGCGCCAGCAGCTTGGCCGGCGACAGGGGTAGGAGAAATGGCTACACCTTC. It is translated as CASSLAGDRGRRNGYTF. Full variable domain (missing parts from reference TRBV5-1 and TRBJ1-2): KAGVTQTPRYLIKTRGQQVTLSCSPISGHRSVSWYQQTPGQGLQFLFEYFSETQRNKGNFPGRFSGRQFSNSRSEMNVSTLELGDSALYLCASSLAGDRGRRNGYTFGSGTRLTVV.

The genes are TRBV2 and TRBJ1-1; D not resolved. Trimming pared 4 bases from V and 2 bases from J, leaving 14 bases between. The CDR3 sequence is 15 residues long. Per germline, CDR1 SNHLY and CDR2 FYNNEI. This chain's CDR3 is CASSGPMDPNTEAFF. The CDR3 nucleotides read TGTGCCAGCAGTGGGCCTATGGACCCCAACACTGAAGCTTTCTTT.

This rearrangement joins TRBV4-1 to TRBJ1-6, with TRBD1 as a possible D gene (6 bases). V lost 0 bases and J lost 3, with 15 bases in between. The CDR3 has 18 residues. Germline V CDR1 and CDR2: MGHRA, YSYEKL. CDR3 in amino acids: CASSQDGWGHYYNSPLHF. The DNA for the CDR3 is TGCGCCAGCAGCCAAGATGGTTGGGGGCACTACTATAATTCACCCCTCCACTTT.

This chain joins TRBV7-9 and TRBJ1-1; D ambiguous. Trimming took 2 bases from V and 1 from J, leaving 11 bases between them. This CDR3 spans 15 amino acids. The germline V gene encodes CDR1 SEHNR and CDR2 FQNEAQ (reference sequence). DNA of the CDR3: TGTGCCAGCAGCTTAAACTACGCAGCGAACACTGAAGCTTTCTTT. Amino acids: CASSLNYAANTEAFF.

A word on this clone: The germline gene is not matched at one end of the junction; a read error may be the cause. Other DNA sequences from this sample encode an identical CDR3 as well. J is TRBJ1-1 and V is TRBV7-9, with D perhaps TRBD1 (6 bases). Germline V CDR1 and CDR2: SEHNR, FQNEAQ (reference sequence). The CDR3 length is 15 residues. DNA for the CDR3: TGCGCCAGCAGCTCACAGGGCCCCTCGGACACTGAAGCTTTCTTT. Amino acids: CASSSQGPSDTEAFF.

This clone occurred a few times. The chain links TRBV2 to TRBJ2-7; D might be TRBD1 (6 bases). Trimming pared 7 bases from V and 5 bases from J, leaving 9 bases between. CDR3 size: 11 residues. Per germline, CDR1 SNHLY and CDR2 FYNNEI. The CDR3 here is CASMNRDEQYF. CDR3 in DNA: TGTGCCAGCATGAACAGGGACGAGCAGTACTTC. Variable domain in full (rest from reference TRBV2 and TRBJ2-7): EPEVTQTPSHQVTQMGQEVILRCVPISNHLYFYWYRQILGQKVEFLVSFYNNEISEKSEIFDDQFSVERPDGSNFTLKIRSTKLEDSAMYFCASMNRDEQYFGPGTRLTVT.

V usage is TRBV7-9 and J usage is TRBJ2-7; TRBD1 matches 9 bases. Looked up from germline, CDR1 is SEHNR and CDR2 is FQNEAQ (reference sequence). Trimming removed 1 base from V and 5 bases from J; junction bases left unmatched: 3. The CDR3 is 14 residues long. In DNA, the CDR3 is TGTGCCAGCAGCTTAGATTACAGGGGGCACGAGCAGTACTTC. Translation: CASSLDYRGHEQYF.

This clone was detected only a few times. The chain is built from TRBV2 and TRBJ2-7; 12 positions match TRBD1. The CDR3 extends over 16 amino acids. After removal of 6 bases from V and 0 bases from J, the junction contained 6 bases not matched to a gene. Per germline, CDR1 SNHLY and CDR2 FYNNEI. CDR3 nucleotides: TGTGCCAGCAGGGGACAGGGGGCGGCGAGCTCCTACGAGCAGTACTTC. Its protein product is CASRGQGAASSYEQYF.

Only a few counts were recorded for this clone. The chain is built from TRBV6-5 and TRBJ2-5; 11 bases align to TRBD2. V trimming: 7 bases; J trimming: 5 bases; junction bases outside the gene matches: 9. There are 15 residues in the CDR3. Germline-derived CDR1 and CDR2 are MNHEY and SVGAGI. CDR3 loop: CASTPASGGFETQYF. The CDR3 region has the DNA TGTGCCAGCACCCCGGCTAGCGGGGGGTTTGAGACCCAGTACTTC.

The chain links TRBV5-1 to TRBJ2-7, with D tentatively TRBD1 or TRBD2 (5 bases each). The CDR3 contains 16 residues. Germline loops: CDR1 SGHRS, CDR2 YFSETQ. The V end was cut by 1 base, the J end by 3 bases, with 17 bases between. CDR3 DNA sequence: TGCGCCAGCAGCTTGAGTGGGGACGGCGGGTTCTACGAGCAGTACTTC. Translating gives CASSLSGDGGFYEQYF.